This T cell receptor (beta chain) was sequenced for a study of beta chain features in type 1 diabetes. At the level of the study: Healthy donors and patients had similar age, gender and cell yields.

Expressed TCRB transcripts were sequenced, since all the RNA that had been isolated was reverse transcribed. Profiling relied on immunoSEQ multiplex PCR, and the TCRdb table lists in-frame clones only, not all of them. The profile shows around 280,000 clones, over 14% of them singletons. Germline CDR1 MGHDK, CDR2 SYGVNS. The V end was cut by 5 bases, the J end by 13 bases, with 15 bases between. The CDR3 contains 13 residues. This clone has a handful of counts. The antigen remains unidentified. A single heparinised draw of approximately 100 mL on average was taken per donor. General observations from the study: All four CD4+ subsets from Type 1 diabetes patients carried moderately but significantly shorter TCRB CDR3s. PCR might pick shorter templates more often, in the same way for patients and controls. Naive, central memory and Treg TCRB repertoires seemed to resemble each other more closely in patients than they did in healthy donors.

This TCR was sampled from a man aged 18 to 30 with type 1 diabetes. This chain links TRBV25-1 with TRBJ1-6; D not resolved. Sequenced sample: naive CD4+ T cells from blood. The CDR3 bases are TGTGCCAGCAGTCCGAGCCCTTTGAGCCCCCTCCACTTT. Its translation: CASSPSPLSPLHF.